A few counts support the clone carrying this TCR beta chain. Its target is unknown. Germline-derived CDR1 and CDR2 are MNHNS and SASEGT. The CDR3 spans 17 residues. V lost 3 bases and J lost 0, with 15 bases in between. This record belongs to a study of cytomegalovirus exposure and HLA in healthy donors. Study-level points and caveats: Per a prior analysis, the majority of TCR beta V segments were productive roughly 90% or roughly 30% of the time. CMV serostatus stood as the only immune exposure information on hand. With later analysis, a missense DCLRE1C variant became linked to TCR beta V- and J-gene trimming. The study reported that TCR beta sequences accurately predicted HLA-A and HLA-B alleles in most subjects.

PCR was performed using 60 Vbeta and 13 Jbeta primers. This table comes from immunoSEQ multiplex PCR, and its TCRdb copy is limited to in-frame clones, with some not included. The sample contains fewer than 90,000 clones, approximately 80% of which appear only once. Sequencing input: PBMCs. This clonotype was sampled from a young man in good health and CMV-seronegative. The chain has TRBV6-1 and TRBJ1-5, with D maybe TRBD1 (5 bases). In DNA form, the CDR3 reads TGTGCCAGCAGTGACGGGGGTAAAGGCTATAGCAATCAGCCCCAGCATTTT. As protein: CASSDGGKGYSNQPQHF.